Following are 28 T cell receptor beta chains from one sample sequenced in a study of blood T cell repertoires in COVID-19. TCRdb keeps only in-frame clones here, not all; method: immunoSEQ multiplex PCR. This sample yields 100,000 to 150,000 clones, of which less than 90% are seen a single time; more than 6.5% belongs to the top ten. The sequencing input was peripheral blood. The source of these receptors is a man older than 75 with active or convalescent COVID-19.

The CDR3 DNA reads TGTGCCAGCAGCCAGGACACTAGCGGCTCCTACGAGCAGTACTTC. Translated: CASSQDTSGSYEQYF. The chain couples TRBV3-1 (or the pseudogene TRBV3-2) to TRBJ2-7; 8 nucleotides line up with TRBD2. Unmatched junction bases numbered 4, after V lost 3 bases and J lost 0 bases. CDR3 length: 15 amino acids. Germline CDR1 is LGHDT and CDR2 is YNNKEL (reference sequence).

The chain uses TRBV6-2 or TRBV6-3 and TRBJ1-6; D is ambiguous. This CDR3 contains 16 residues. V was shortened by 2 bases and J by 0 bases, with 8 bases between the two germline ends. Germline V CDR1 and CDR2: MNHEY, SVGEGT. The CDR3 nucleotides are TGTGCCAGCAGTTACGGCCGGAGCTCCTATAATTCACCCCTCCACTTT. This gives the protein CASSYGRSSYNSPLHF.

The rearrangement joins TRBV5-1 to TRBJ1-6; D may be TRBD1 (6 bases). This CDR3 contains 15 residues. V was pared by 3 bases and J by 8 bases, with 15 bases between. Per germline, CDR1 SGHRS and CDR2 YFSETQ. As DNA, the CDR3 is TGCGCCAGCAGCTCCGTCGGGACAAAGGATTCACCCCTCCACTTT. It is translated as CASSSVGTKDSPLHF.

The CDR3 bases are TGTGCCAGCAGTTTAGAGGGGGCGAGTACTGAAGCTTTCTTT. Its translation: CASSLEGASTEAFF. The V gene is TRBV28, the J gene TRBJ1-1; TRBD1 agrees at 7 bases. With 2 bases clipped from V and 5 bases from J, the junction kept 5 bases outside the gene matches. Germline V gives CDR1 MDHEN, CDR2 SYDVKM. The CDR3 is 14 residues long.

There are a few counts of this clone. This chain connects TRBV20-1 to TRBJ1-5; no definite D call. Germline V gives CDR1 DFQATT, CDR2 SNEGSKA (reference sequence). The CDR3 has 13 amino acids. Deletions cut 3 bases from V and 9 bases from J, with 15 bases between. The CDR3 region has the DNA TGCAGTGCTAGTAGCCCCATCCTTGGGCCCCAGCATTTT. Translating it yields CSASSPILGPQHF.

The chain couples TRBV6-1 to TRBJ1-5; 9 bases map to TRBD1. Germline V lookup: CDR1 MNHNS, CDR2 SASEGT. The junction had 5 bases not matched to a gene; V was cut back by 1 base and J by 7 bases. The CDR3 spans 15 residues. In DNA, the CDR3 is TGTGCCAGCAGTGAAGTGACAGGGGGTTTACAGCCCCAGCATTTT. Translation gives CASSEVTGGLQPQHF.

The chain couples TRBV5-6 to TRBJ2-1; the D is unclear. There are 14 residues in the CDR3. Germline lookup yields CDR1 SGHDT and CDR2 YYEEEE. Trimming shortened V by 2 bases and J by 3 bases, and 9 bases separated the two germline ends. CDR3 protein: CASSFRQDYNEQFF. The CDR3 bases are TGTGCCAGCAGCTTTCGGCAGGACTACAATGAGCAGTTCTTC.

The rearrangement links TRBV18 to TRBJ1-1; D ambiguous. The germline V gene has CDR1 KGHSH and CDR2 LQKENI. The V and J ends lost 2 bases and 2 bases respectively, with 12 bases between them. There are 15 residues in the CDR3. The CDR3 sequence: CASSPVGSGNTEAFF. The CDR3 DNA follows: TGTGCCAGCTCACCAGTCGGGAGTGGTAACACTGAAGCTTTCTTT.

CDR3 DNA sequence: TGTGCCAGCAGCTTAGACTCATGGACAGGATTCTACAATGAGCAGTTCTTC. Translating it yields CASSLDSWTGFYNEQFF. The chain has TRBV11-3 and TRBJ2-1; 7 nucleotides align to TRBD1. Germline CDR1 and CDR2: SGHNT and YENEEA. J gave up 3 bases and V 0 bases, and 8 bases lay outside the gene matches. This CDR3 has 17 amino acids.

This clone was detected only once. This chain joins TRBV5-6 and TRBJ1-2, with unresolved D. The CDR3 is 15 residues long. V dropped 1 base and J dropped 3 bases, with 13 bases sitting between them. Per the germline V gene, CDR1 is SGHDT and CDR2 is YYEEEE. The CDR3 DNA is TGTGCCAGCAGCTTGCTCGGGGAGGAGGACTATGGCTACACCTTC. Protein: CASSLLGEEDYGYTF.

The CDR3 loop is CASSLDWRDRGHEQYF. CDR3 nucleotides: TGTGCCAGCAGCTTAGATTGGCGAGACAGGGGCCACGAGCAGTACTTC. The chain couples TRBV11-2 to TRBJ2-7; 8 bases agree with TRBD1. J was trimmed by 5 bases and V by 0 bases; bases with no gene match: 9. CDR3 size: 16 residues. In germline, CDR1 is SGHAT, CDR2 FQNNGV.

The chain recombines TRBV11-2 with TRBJ2-7; D gene uncertain. In germline, CDR1 is SGHAT, CDR2 FQNNGV. The CDR3 spans 15 residues. V was shortened by 5 bases and J by 1 base, with 15 bases between the two germline ends. The CDR3 sequence: CASSVRHAGSYEQYF. The CDR3 coding sequence is TGTGCCAGCAGCGTGAGACACGCAGGTTCCTACGAGCAGTACTTC.

The rearrangement uses TRBV2 and TRBJ1-5; no clear D gene. Trimming took off 2 bases at V and 0 bases at J, with 8 bases between the two ends. Germline CDR1 reads SNHLY; CDR2 reads FYNNEI. CDR3 length: 15 amino acids. In nucleotides, the CDR3 is TGTGCCAGCAGTGAAAGCGGGAATAGCAATCAGCCCCAGCATTTT. As protein: CASSESGNSNQPQHF.

The chain employs TRBV10-3 and TRBJ1-2, with 7 bases identical to TRBD1. CDR1 is ENHRY and CDR2 is SYGVKD in the germline V gene. Trimming removed 6 bases from V and 4 bases from J; junction bases left unmatched: 11. The CDR3 has 15 amino acids. The CDR3 sequence: CAISPRGTVPYGYTF. CDR3 bases: TGTGCCATCAGCCCTAGGGGGACAGTACCCTATGGCTACACCTTC.

Here the CDR3 DNA reads TGTGCCAGCAGTGGAAGGACAGACAATCAGCCCCAGCATTTT. This encodes CASSGRTDNQPQHF. V and J are TRBV25-1 and TRBJ1-5, with D tentatively TRBD1 (6 bases). Germline CDR1 reads MGHDK; CDR2 reads SYGVNS. The CDR3 totals 14 residues. Trimming took off 4 bases at V and 3 bases at J, with 10 bases between the two ends.

The chain recombines TRBV14 with TRBJ2-3; D not resolved. The CDR3 consists of 15 residues. CDR1 and CDR2 (germline): SGHDN, FVKESK. Trimming shortened V by 0 bases and J by 1 base, and 8 bases separated the two germline ends. CDR3: CASSQDRSRTDTQYF. The CDR3 DNA reads TGTGCCAGCAGCCAAGATCGGTCACGCACAGATACGCAGTATTTT.

V and J are TRBV29-1 and TRBJ2-1, with 12 bases lining up with TRBD2. J lost 4 bases, V lost 4 bases, and 11 bases had no gene match. The CDR3 has 17 residues. Looked up from germline, CDR1 is SQVTM and CDR2 is ANQGSEA. The CDR3 bases are TGCAGCGTTGGATCCCCAGCGACTAGCGGGAGTTACAATGAGCAGTTCTTC. It is translated as CSVGSPATSGSYNEQFF.

V is TRBV19 and J is TRBJ1-2, with TRBD1 matching 8 bases. In germline, CDR1 is LNHDA, CDR2 SQIVND (reference sequence). This CDR3 is built from 14 residues. Losses at the gene ends were 7 bases for V and 4 bases for J; bases not matched to a gene: 8. CDR3 bases: TGTGCCAGTACTCCCGACAGGGGAGGCTATGGCTACACCTTC. It yields the protein CASTPDRGGYGYTF.

The chain links TRBV19 to TRBJ2-3; 11 bases agree with TRBD1. Germline CDR1 is LNHDA and CDR2 is SQIVND (reference sequence). J gave up 3 bases and V 4 bases, and 3 bases lay outside the gene matches. The CDR3 covers 15 residues. The CDR3, as DNA: TGTGCCAGTAGTAGGACAGGGGGCAAAACAGATACGCAGTATTTT. Encoded protein: CASSRTGGKTDTQYF.

The J gene is TRBJ2-7, the V gene TRBV18, with 9 bases matching TRBD1. The junction had 3 bases not matched to a gene; V was cut back by 3 bases and J by 0 bases. The CDR3 runs 15 residues. The germline CDR1 and CDR2 sequences are KGHSH and LQKENI. The CDR3 DNA reads as TGTGCCAGCTCACCCGTGGGACAGGGCTCCTACGAGCAGTACTTC. Translating it yields CASSPVGQGSYEQYF.

The V and J genes are TRBV5-4 and TRBJ1-1, with 9 bases lining up with TRBD1. CDR3 length equals 17 residues. Germline V lookup: CDR1 SGHNT, CDR2 YYREEE (reference sequence). V was pared by 0 bases and J by 3 bases, with 9 bases of the junction left unmatched. The CDR3 nucleotides read TGTGCCAGCAGCTTGGCGGGGAACAGGGGGCCACACACTGAAGCTTTCTTT. It codes for CASSLAGNRGPHTEAFF.

This clone was detected a few times. The chain employs TRBV24-1 and TRBJ2-2, with 11 bases fitting TRBD1. Per the germline V gene, CDR1 is KGHDR and CDR2 is SFDVKD. The CDR3 contains 16 residues. The V segment lost 4 bases and the J segment 4 bases; nucleotides outside the gene matches: 4. The CDR3 sequence is CATSDWDRGVTGELFF. CDR3 DNA sequence: TGTGCCACCAGTGACTGGGACAGGGGGGTCACCGGGGAGCTGTTTTTT.

This clone turned up a few times. V gene TRBV2 combines with J gene TRBJ2-7; no definite D call. The CDR3 length is 11 residues. The V end was cut by 4 bases, the J end by 6 bases, with 7 bases between. Germline CDR1 and CDR2: SNHLY and FYNNEI. For the CDR3, the DNA is TGTGCCAGCAGTGCAGGCTCCGAGCAGTACTTC. Translated, it gives CASSAGSEQYF.

The table lists this clone with a few counts. This chain links TRBV5-1 with TRBJ2-3, with TRBD2 identical over 9 bases. V dropped 6 bases and J dropped 0; count of bases not matched to a gene: 5. Germline V lookup: CDR1 SGHRS, CDR2 YFSETQ. The length of the CDR3 is 15 residues. DNA for the CDR3: TGCGCCAGCAAGCGGGGGGATGTAAGCACAGATACGCAGTATTTT. This sequence encodes CASKRGDVSTDTQYF.

As concerns this clone: The identical CDR3 is also encoded by other nucleotide sequences in the sample. The chain couples TRBV7-2 to TRBJ1-2; the match to TRBD1 covers 10 bases. Germline V lookup: CDR1 SGHTA, CDR2 FQGNSA. The V segment lost 3 bases and the J segment 2 bases; nucleotides outside the gene matches: 0. The length of the CDR3 is 14 residues. CDR3 nucleotide sequence: TGTGCCAGCAGCTTGGGACAGGGGAACTATGGCTACACCTTC. This sequence encodes CASSLGQGNYGYTF.

The chain employs TRBV15 and TRBJ2-3; tentative D call: TRBD2 (6 bases). CDR1 is LNHNV, CDR2 YYDKDF, per germline (reference sequence). With 5 bases removed from V and 1 base from J, the gap between germline ends came to 16 bases. This CDR3 region has 16 residues. The CDR3 here is CATSSRRAERTDTQYF. The DNA for the CDR3 is TGTGCCACCAGCTCCCGGAGGGCCGAACGCACAGATACGCAGTATTTT. The complete variable domain, with remaining parts taken from reference TRBV15 and TRBJ2-3, reads DAMVIQNPRYQVTQFGKPVTLSCSQTLNHNVMYWYQQKSSQAPKLLFHYYDKDFNNEADTPDNFQSRRPNTSFCFLDIRSPGLGDTAMYLCATSSRRAERTDTQYFGPGTRLTVL.

The gene calls are TRBV5-4 and TRBJ2-3; D is perhaps TRBD1 (6 bases). Germline V gene data show CDR1 as SGHNT and CDR2 as YYREEE (reference sequence). V was cut by 5 bases and J by 10 bases, with 17 bases left in between. The CDR3 is 13 residues long. CDR3 coding DNA: TGTGCCAGCAGTGACAGTCCCAAGGGGGCGCAGTATTTT. As protein: CASSDSPKGAQYF.

The V gene is TRBV27, the J gene TRBJ2-1; TRBD2 agrees at 14 bases. This CDR3 has 16 amino acids. The junction had 2 bases not matched to a gene; V was cut back by 0 bases and J by 7 bases. CDR1 is MNHEY and CDR2 is SMNVEV in the germline V gene (reference sequence). For the CDR3, the DNA is TGTGCCAGCAGTTTATCCGGGACTAGCGGGGGTAATGAGCAGTTCTTC. It is translated as CASSLSGTSGGNEQFF.